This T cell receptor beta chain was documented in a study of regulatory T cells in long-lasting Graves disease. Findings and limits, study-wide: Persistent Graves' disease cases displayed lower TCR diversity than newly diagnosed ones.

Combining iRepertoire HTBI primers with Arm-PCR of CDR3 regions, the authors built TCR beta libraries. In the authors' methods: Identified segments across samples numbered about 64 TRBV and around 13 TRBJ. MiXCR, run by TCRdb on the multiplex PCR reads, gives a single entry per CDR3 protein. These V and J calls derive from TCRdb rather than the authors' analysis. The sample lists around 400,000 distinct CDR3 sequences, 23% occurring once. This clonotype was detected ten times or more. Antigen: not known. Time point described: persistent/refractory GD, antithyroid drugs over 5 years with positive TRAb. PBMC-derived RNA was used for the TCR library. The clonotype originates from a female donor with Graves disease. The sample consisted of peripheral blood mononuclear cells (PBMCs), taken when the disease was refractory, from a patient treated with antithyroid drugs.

In DNA form, the CDR3 reads TGCAGCGTTGAAGACTACGAACAGGGGGCAGGGAAGACCCAGTACTTC. Encoded protein: CSVEDYEQGAGKTQYF. The V gene is TRBV29-1, the J gene TRBJ2-5, with TRBD1 matching 9 bases. In germline, CDR1 is SQVTM, CDR2 ANQGSEA. The ends lost 0 bases at V and 6 bases at J; junction bases unmatched: 11. CDR3 length equals 16 residues.